Detailed here is one TCR beta chain. Its antigen is still unknown. Germline-derived CDR1 and CDR2 are MNHEY and SVGAGI. The CDR3 totals 16 residues. Trimming removed 2 bases at V and 6 bases at J, with 16 bases between. Deep level was the assay's run setting. TCRdb's table, derived via immunoSEQ multiplex PCR, lists solely in-frame clones and lacks some. This table has about 590,000 clones, roughly 96% appearing once. Naive CD8 cells comprised CD45RO-negative, CCR7-positively selected cells, excluding terminally differentiated effector memory CD45RA+ cells. The sample originates from a study of shared clonotypes between healthy human individuals. Points from the study as a whole: Sampling used blood alone; tissue repertoires probably differ. Some clonotypes were shared by all four sorted-subset donors, while others were not shared. The non-shared ones had lower generation probabilities than the shared ones. Clonotype sharing among donors was expected to depend on sequencing depth.

This sequence originates from a woman aged 30 to 39 in good health. The sequenced material came from naive CD8+ T cells sorted from blood. The genes are TRBV6-5 and TRBJ2-2; tentative D call: TRBD1 (6 bases). Here the CDR3 DNA reads TGTGCCAGCAGTTACGACCCACAGGGAATAGCCGGGGAGCTGTTTTTT. This sequence encodes CASSYDPQGIAGELFF.